This TCR beta chain was recorded in a study of blood T cell repertoires in COVID-19. This CDR3 comprises 17 residues. V lost 4 bases to trimming and J lost 2 bases, with 21 bases between them. Germline CDR1 is LNHDA and CDR2 is SQIVND (reference sequence). Profiled with immunoSEQ multiplex PCR; TCRdb holds only in-frame clones, not every one. The sample has approximately 390,000 clones; 88% are singletons. The rearrangement links TRBV19 to TRBJ2-7; a possible D gene is TRBD1 (6 bases). The sample was PBMCs or T cells enriched from blood (not recorded which). The receptor comes from a woman aged 40 to 49 with acute COVID-19. The CDR3 loop reads CASSKDGDTRPTYEQYF. In DNA, the CDR3 is TGTGCCAGTAGTAAGGACGGGGACACGCGACCGACCTACGAGCAGTACTTC.